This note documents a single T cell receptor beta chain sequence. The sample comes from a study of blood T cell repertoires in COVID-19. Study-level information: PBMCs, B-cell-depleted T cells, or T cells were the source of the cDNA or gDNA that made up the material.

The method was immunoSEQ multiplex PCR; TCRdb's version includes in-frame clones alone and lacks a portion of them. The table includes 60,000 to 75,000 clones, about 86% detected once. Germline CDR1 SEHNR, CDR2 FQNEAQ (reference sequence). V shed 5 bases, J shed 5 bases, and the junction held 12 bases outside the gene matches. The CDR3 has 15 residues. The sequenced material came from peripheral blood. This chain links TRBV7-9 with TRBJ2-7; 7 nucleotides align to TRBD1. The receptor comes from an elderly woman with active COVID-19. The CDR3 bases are TGTGCCAGCAGCCCCTTGTATCAGGGGGTCCACGAGCAGTACTTC. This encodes CASSPLYQGVHEQYF. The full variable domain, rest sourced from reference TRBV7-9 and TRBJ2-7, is DTGVSQNPRHKITKRGQNVTFRCDPISEHNRLYWYRQTLGQGPEFLTYFQNEAQLEKSRLLSDRFSAERPKGSFSTLEIQRTEQGDSAMYLCASSPLYQGVHEQYFGPGTRLTVT.